One and the same sample provided the 21 T cell receptor beta chains below, sequenced in a study of OX40 agonist ivuxolimab in advanced cancers. Data came from immunoSEQ multiplex PCR; TCRdb stores just in-frame clones and leaves some out. The sample lists tens of thousands of clones, 89% occurring once. Sequencing used CD4+ or CD8+ T cells sorted from blood, obtained in a trial of the OX40 agonist ivuxolimab. The receptors were sampled from an adult with an advanced solid tumor such as melanoma, head and neck, liver or kidney cancer.

The rearrangement uses TRBV6-5 and TRBJ2-7, with 9 bases identical to TRBD1. V was pared by 7 bases and J by 4 bases, with 11 bases of the junction left unmatched. This CDR3 spans 15 amino acids. Looked up from germline, CDR1 is MNHEY and CDR2 is SVGAGI. CDR3 DNA: TGTGCCAGCACATACTCCGGGACAGGGCTGTACGAGCAGTACTTC. Protein: CASTYSGTGLYEQYF.

The rearrangement joins TRBV30 to TRBJ1-4; the D is unclear. Germline V gene sequence: CDR1 GTSNPN, CDR2 SVGIG (reference sequence). This CDR3 comprises 15 residues. The germline V and J ends were trimmed by 2 bases and 0 bases, with 10 bases remaining between them. The CDR3 region is CAWSKDAATNEKLFF. CDR3 DNA: TGTGCCTGGAGTAAGGACGCTGCAACTAATGAAAAACTGTTTTTT.

The V gene is TRBV25-1, the J gene TRBJ1-1, with 8 bases identical to TRBD1. CDR3 length: 13 residues. Trimming at V came to 6 bases and at J to 4 bases, leaving 4 bases not matched to a gene. Germline V gives CDR1 MGHDK, CDR2 SYGVNS. The CDR3 loop reads CASRDREVTEAFF. CDR3 DNA sequence: TGTGCCAGCAGGGACAGGGAGGTCACTGAAGCTTTCTTT.

The chain links TRBV27 to TRBJ2-3; tentatively, D is TRBD1 or TRBD2 (6 bases each). There are 16 residues in the CDR3. CDR1 is MNHEY, CDR2 SMNVEV, per germline (reference sequence). V shed 4 bases and J shed 4 bases, with 18 bases lying between them. This CDR3 reads CASSSKGGRRADTQYF. The CDR3 bases are TGTGCCAGCAGTTCTAAGGGGGGCAGGAGAGCAGATACGCAGTATTTT.

V gene TRBV6-5 combines with J gene TRBJ1-5; D may be TRBD1 (6 bases). The CDR3 spans 14 residues. V gave up 5 bases and J gave up 2 bases, with 10 bases separating them. Germline CDR1 is MNHEY and CDR2 is SVGAGI. CDR3 loop: CASSRGGGNQPQHF. The DNA of the CDR3 is TGTGCCAGCAGTCGAGGGGGTGGCAATCAGCCCCAGCATTTT.

The gene calls are TRBV5-4 and TRBJ1-1; no clear D. V gave up 4 bases and J gave up 4 bases, with 8 bases separating them. This CDR3 comprises 12 residues. Germline assignment: CDR1 SGHNT and CDR2 YYREEE (reference sequence). The CDR3 here is CASSNIGTEAFF. CDR3 DNA: TGTGCCAGCAGCAATATAGGCACTGAAGCTTTCTTT.

This clone showed up just a few times. The chain joins TRBV6-6 to TRBJ1-3; D is ambiguous. Germline V gene sequence: CDR1 MNHNY, CDR2 SVGAGI (reference sequence). V was clipped by 0 bases and J by 4 bases, with 1 base between them. The CDR3 totals 12 residues. The CDR3 DNA follows: TGTGCCAGCAGTTACTCCGGAAACACCATATATTTT. It codes for CASSYSGNTIYF.

This sequence joins TRBV29-1 and TRBJ2-1; no firm D call. The CDR3 has 11 amino acids. CDR1 SQVTM and CDR2 ANQGSEA come from the germline V gene. V lost 1 base and J lost 12, with 10 bases in between. CDR3 nucleotide sequence: TGCAGCGTTGAAGTCCTGGACGGGCAGTTCTTC. This gives the protein CSVEVLDGQFF.

The chain has TRBV7-2 and TRBJ1-2; weak D call: TRBD1 (5 bases). Germline V gene sequence: CDR1 SGHTA, CDR2 FQGNSA. Trimming removed 7 bases from V and 5 bases from J, with 14 bases in between. This CDR3 region has 13 residues. In nucleotides, the CDR3 is TGTGCCAGCAATCCTTCGGGGGGTTATGGCTACACCTTC. Protein product: CASNPSGGYGYTF. Using reference TRBV7-2 and TRBJ1-2 for the parts outside the CDR3, the full variable domain is GAGVSQSPSNKVTEKGKDVELRCDPISGHTALYWYRQSLGQGLEFLIYFQGNSAPDKSGLPSDRFSAERTGGSVSTLTIQRTQQEDSAVYLCASNPSGGYGYTFGSGTRLTVV.

J is TRBJ1-2 and V is TRBV18, with D uncertain. This CDR3 has 14 amino acids. Germline CDR1 is KGHSH and CDR2 is LQKENI. V lost 0 bases, J lost 4 bases, and 9 bases lay in between. CDR3 protein: CASSPPERFYGYTF. Here the CDR3 DNA reads TGTGCCAGCTCACCACCGGAGAGATTCTATGGCTACACCTTC.

This clone was found a few times. The CDR3 bases are TGTGCCAGCTCACCGAGCTCCGGACGGTACACCGGGGAGCTGTTTTTT. Its protein product is CASSPSSGRYTGELFF. The chain uses TRBV18 and TRBJ2-2; D not resolved. CDR1 KGHSH and CDR2 LQKENI come from the germline V gene. V shed 3 bases and J shed 3 bases, with 14 bases lying between them. This CDR3 region has 16 residues.

This rearrangement joins TRBV6-6 to TRBJ2-7; D remains unclear. V lost 4 bases to trimming and J lost 2 bases, with 9 bases between them. The V gene's germline CDR1 is MNHNY and CDR2 SVGAGI (reference sequence). This CDR3 is built from 13 residues. CDR3 bases: TGTGCCAGCAGTTCCGGACGGACCTACGAGCAGTACTTC. Encoded protein: CASSSGRTYEQYF.

V is TRBV29-1 and J is TRBJ2-3; a weak D match, TRBD1 (8 bases). V was clipped by 6 bases and J by 3 bases, with 16 bases between them. CDR1 is SQVTM, CDR2 ANQGSEA, per germline. The CDR3 runs to 14 residues. The CDR3 spells CSVYDRGGTDTQYF. DNA for the CDR3: TGCAGCGTGTATGACAGGGGAGGGACAGATACGCAGTATTTT.

V usage is TRBV6-5 and J usage is TRBJ1-1; no definite D call. Germline V CDR1 and CDR2: MNHEY, SVGAGI. V was shortened by 4 bases and J by 3 bases, with 6 bases between the two germline ends. The CDR3 is 12 residues long. In DNA form, the CDR3 reads TGTGCCAGCAGTTCCTTATACACTGAAGCTTTCTTT. It yields the protein CASSSLYTEAFF.

The chain joins TRBV5-4 to TRBJ1-2; no firm D call. Germline-derived CDR1 and CDR2 are SGHNT and YYREEE (reference sequence). This CDR3 region has 14 residues. V lost 0 bases, J lost 3 bases, and 9 bases lay in between. Here the CDR3 reads CASSLGVRDYGYTF. The DNA for the CDR3 is TGTGCCAGCAGCTTGGGAGTAAGGGACTATGGCTACACCTTC.

This chain links TRBV29-1 with TRBJ2-1; TRBD2 matches at 10 bases. V was clipped by 8 bases and J by 2 bases; unmatched bases: 12. The germline V gene encodes CDR1 SQVTM and CDR2 ANQGSEA. The CDR3 is 16 amino acids. The CDR3 bases are TGCAGCCTGTGGAGCGGGAGGGCCGAGCCCTACAATGAGCAGTTCTTC. It encodes CSLWSGRAEPYNEQFF.

The chain combines TRBV11-2 with TRBJ2-7; 8 bases agree with TRBD1. CDR1 and CDR2 from the germline V gene are SGHAT and FQNNGV. J gave up 5 bases and V 5 bases, and 23 bases lay outside the gene matches. There are 19 residues in the CDR3. The CDR3: CASSRSSIFLRTGSHEQYF. CDR3 nucleotide sequence: TGTGCCAGCAGCCGGAGCTCGATATTCCTCCGGACAGGGTCCCACGAGCAGTACTTC.

This chain links TRBV18 with TRBJ1-6; 10 bases are shared with TRBD1. Germline V gene sequence: CDR1 KGHSH, CDR2 LQKENI. The CDR3 loop spans 16 amino acids. V shed 3 bases, J shed 10 bases, and the junction held 9 bases outside the gene matches. CDR3 DNA sequence: TGTGCCAGCTCACCTGTGACAGGGGGCGACGGATCACCCCTCCACTTT. Its translation is CASSPVTGGDGSPLHF.

The gene calls are TRBV6-1 and TRBJ1-5; possible D gene TRBD1, 5 bases. Germline V CDR1 and CDR2: MNHNS, SASEGT. Between the trimmed V and J ends, which lost 0 bases and 0 bases, there was a span of 9 bases. The CDR3 loop spans 16 amino acids. In nucleotides, the CDR3 is TGTGCCAGCAGTGAAGCGGGGGGGTATAGCAATCAGCCCCAGCATTTT. Protein: CASSEAGGYSNQPQHF.

This chain connects TRBV6-6 to TRBJ1-6, with unresolved D. The germline V gene encodes CDR1 MNHNY and CDR2 SVGAGI (reference sequence). V lost 5 bases and J 13 bases, leaving 21 bases between the germline ends. The CDR3 runs to 15 residues. The CDR3 region has the DNA TGTGCCAGCAGTGACCACCTTTTAGGACCTAATCCCCTCCACTTT. This gives the protein CASSDHLLGPNPLHF.

The chain combines TRBV6-1 with TRBJ1-1; 9 bases agree with TRBD1. CDR1 MNHNS and CDR2 SASEGT come from the germline V gene. The CDR3 consists of 14 residues. Unmatched junction bases numbered 7, after V lost 6 bases and J lost 5 bases. The CDR3 loop reads CASSKGQGGTEAFF. CDR3 bases: TGTGCCAGCAGCAAGGGACAGGGAGGAACTGAAGCTTTCTTT.